The clone carrying this T cell receptor beta chain appeared many times. Antigen unknown. Arm-PCR with iRepertoire HTBI primers amplified the CDR3 regions for these TCR beta libraries. TCRdb fed the multiplex PCR reads into MiXCR, producing one record per CDR3 protein. The sample contains approximately 310,000 distinct CDR3 sequences, 15% to 20% of which appear only once. The time point denotes: newly diagnosed GD, antithyroid drugs for less than 3 months. Isolated PBMC RNA provided the starting material for the TCR library. Diagnosis followed American Thyroid Association guidelines for Graves' disease. Patients all came to the study from an endocrinology department in Xi'an, China. The CDR3 contains 15 residues. CDR1 is MNHEY and CDR2 is SMNVEV in the germline V gene (reference sequence). The V and J ends lost 6 bases and 6 bases, in that order; junction bases with no gene match: 13. This entry comes from a study of regulatory T cells in long-lasting Graves disease.

Points from the study as a whole: Fewer public clonotypes were shared by new patients (approximately 1,000) than by persistent patients (about 2,800). TRBV28, TRBJ1-2 and TRBJ2-5 were segments that persistent disease favored.

The chain employs TRBV27 and TRBJ1-2, with 7 bases aligning to TRBD1. The source is a female donor with Graves disease. Sample: peripheral blood mononuclear cells (PBMCs), taken at new diagnosis, from a patient treated with antithyroid drugs. The CDR3 sequence: CASSLNRQGLNGYTF. The CDR3 DNA reads TGTGCCAGCAGCTTAAACCGACAGGGATTGAATGGCTACACCTTC.